The clone carrying this TCR beta chain was counted ten times or more. Its antigen is as yet unknown. This sample is drawn from a study of neurological immune-mediated disorders. Study-level results: Multiple sclerosis, the disease with the least TCR clonal expansion, fell below healthy controls, whereas HTLV-1-associated myelopathy showed the most. Because no CDR3 amino acid sequences were shared across subjects by expanded clones, private repertoires were suggested in all groups.

The unsorted libraries were prepared from 2 million PBMCs (stored at -80 C). The V and J ends lost 7 bases and 8 bases, in that order; junction bases with no gene match: 11. CDR3 length equals 16 residues. Every sequencing run returned over 190 million TCR-beta sequences, which were derived from 15-18 subjects. Via MiXCR, TCRdb re-called the 5' RACE reads, giving one row per CDR3 protein. Counted here are over 65,000 distinct CDR3 sequences, approximately 2.8% occurring once; the ten biggest clones make up 0.9% to 1.4%. This clonotype originated in a woman aged 30 to 39 with multiple sclerosis. Sample: PBMCs. The V and J genes are TRBV12-3 or TRBV12-4 and TRBJ2-1; 13 positions agree with TRBD2. Here the CDR3 reads CASTPRLAGGRDEQFF. The CDR3 DNA follows: TGTGCCAGCACCCCGCGACTAGCGGGAGGCAGGGATGAGCAGTTCTTC.